Presented here are 7 T cell receptor beta chains from one specimen sequenced in a study of cytomegalovirus exposure and HLA in healthy donors. PCR amplification relied on 60 Vbeta primers (plus 13 Jbeta primers). The data were produced by immunoSEQ multiplex PCR, yet TCRdb's version contains in-frame clones alone and is incomplete. The sample lists roughly 100,000 clones; approximately 64% were seen once. Material: PBMCs. The receptors were sampled from a human donor in good health.

The chain carries TRBV2 and TRBJ1-3; 9 bases align to TRBD1. The ends lost 6 bases at V and 4 bases at J; junction bases unmatched: 7. Germline V lookup: CDR1 SNHLY, CDR2 FYNNEI. This CDR3 has 15 amino acids. The CDR3 coding sequence is TGTGCCAGCAGGGCCGGGACAGGGTTCGGAAACACCATATATTTT. As protein: CASRAGTGFGNTIYF.

The chain carries TRBV18 and TRBJ2-1; the match to TRBD2 covers 8 bases. The V and J ends lost 1 base and 0 bases, in that order; junction bases with no gene match: 2. The CDR3 has 16 amino acids. Germline-derived CDR1 and CDR2 are KGHSH and LQKENI. The CDR3 bases are TGTGCCAGCTCACCACGACTAGCGCGCTCCTACAATGAGCAGTTCTTC. This translates into CASSPRLARSYNEQFF.

The genes are TRBV6-4 and TRBJ1-3; no reliable D call. CDR3 length: 10 residues. V shed 2 bases and J shed 16 bases, with 9 bases lying between them. CDR1 is MRHNA, CDR2 SNTAGT, per germline. CDR3 sequence (DNA): TGTGCCAGCAGTGACGGGAGAAGGTATTTT. Translated, it gives CASSDGRRYF.

The chain is built from TRBV9 and TRBJ2-5; 8 nucleotides agree with TRBD2. CDR3 length: 16 residues. The V and J ends lost 4 bases and 4 bases, in that order; junction bases with no gene match: 12. CDR1 SGDLS and CDR2 YYNGEE come from the germline V gene. This CDR3 is CASSPLPGRGGETQYF. CDR3 nucleotides: TGTGCCAGCAGCCCTCTCCCCGGGAGGGGGGGAGAGACCCAGTACTTC.

This rearrangement joins TRBV19 to TRBJ1-3; D gene ambiguous. V was trimmed by 1 base and J by 2 bases, leaving 6 bases between them. Germline lookup yields CDR1 LNHDA and CDR2 SQIVND (reference sequence). The CDR3 is 14 amino acids. The CDR3 region has the DNA TGTGCCAGTAGTATAGGAGGTACTGGAAACACCATATATTTT. Its translation: CASSIGGTGNTIYF.

The chain carries TRBV28 and TRBJ1-2; 7 bases align to TRBD1. Per germline, CDR1 MDHEN and CDR2 SYDVKM. Trimming took 7 bases from V and 3 from J; bases not matched to a gene: 5. This CDR3 is built from 13 residues. CDR3 region: CASTEGAHYGYTF. The CDR3 DNA follows: TGTGCCAGCACTGAGGGGGCTCACTATGGCTACACCTTC.

This clone appeared a single time. The chain couples TRBV18 to TRBJ2-5; D possibly corresponds to TRBD1 (6 bases). Trimming left V 2 bases short and J 2 bases short, with 12 bases between. This CDR3 is 15 amino acids long. Germline V gene sequence: CDR1 KGHSH, CDR2 LQKENI. The DNA of the CDR3 is TGTGCCAGCTCACCAGGGGCAGGGGAACAAGAGACCCAGTACTTC. As protein: CASSPGAGEQETQYF.